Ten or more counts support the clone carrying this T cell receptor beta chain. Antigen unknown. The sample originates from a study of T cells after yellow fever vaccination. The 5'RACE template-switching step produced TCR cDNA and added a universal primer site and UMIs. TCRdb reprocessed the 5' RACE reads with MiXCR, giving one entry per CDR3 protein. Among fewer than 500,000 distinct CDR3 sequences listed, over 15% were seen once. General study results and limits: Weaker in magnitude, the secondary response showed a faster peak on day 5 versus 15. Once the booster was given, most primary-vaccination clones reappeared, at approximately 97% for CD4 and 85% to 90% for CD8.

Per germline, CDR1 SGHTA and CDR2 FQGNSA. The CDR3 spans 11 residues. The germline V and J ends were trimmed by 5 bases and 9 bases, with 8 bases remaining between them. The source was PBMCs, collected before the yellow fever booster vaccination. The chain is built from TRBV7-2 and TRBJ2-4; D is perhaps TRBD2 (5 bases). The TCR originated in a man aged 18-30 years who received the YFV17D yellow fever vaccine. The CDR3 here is CASSIGGIQYF. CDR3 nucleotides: TGTGCCAGCAGCATTGGAGGCATTCAGTACTTC.